In its sample, the clone carrying this T cell receptor (beta chain) was seen once. Its antigen is not known. A much larger clone differs from this one at a single base, so this may be a read error. The data derive from a study of Graves' ophthalmopathy and Graves' hyperthyroidism. Amplified TCR beta CDR3 regions were obtained using RNA transcripts as template. HTBI primers were used in a first-round RT-PCR, which preceded a second-round multiplex PCR. TCRdb redid the calling of the multiplex PCR reads with MiXCR, one entry per CDR3 protein. The table shows approximately 460,000 distinct CDR3 sequences, with approximately 15% occurring only once. Lactation, pregnancy, uncontrolled infections and other autoimmune diseases were all grounds for excluding patients. Overall study results and limits: Ophthalmopathy and stable hyperthyroidism were discriminated by a 13-signature model, with around 88% sensitivity and under 84% specificity.

The germline V gene encodes CDR1 SGDLS and CDR2 YYNGEE. There are 14 residues in the CDR3. This sequence originates from a woman in her twenties or thirties with Graves' ophthalmopathy. The gene calls are TRBV9 and TRBJ1-1; D gene unclear. The sample comprised blood. The DNA for the CDR3 is TGTGCCAGCAGCGAGGGCGGAATGAACACTGAAGATTTCTTT. Its translation: CASSEGGMNTEDFF.